A single sample gave rise to the 17 T cell receptor beta chains below, sequenced in a study of T cell responses to AZD1222 COVID-19 vaccine. Repertoires were generated with immunoSEQ multiplex PCR, while TCRdb's copy carries only in-frame clones and drops some. The profile covers some 140,000 clones, with approximately 90% appearing a single time and 1.9% taken by the ten largest. The material was peripheral blood, obtained on day 0 of AZD1222 vaccination. The receptors were sampled from an adult in good health.

The chain joins TRBV3-1 (or the pseudogene TRBV3-2) to TRBJ1-1; maybe TRBD1 (5 bases). Trimming took off 5 bases at V and 1 base at J, with 11 bases between the two ends. Germline CDR1 LGHDT, CDR2 YNNKEL (reference sequence). This CDR3 has 14 residues. Here the CDR3 reads CASSFFGQNTEAFF. The CDR3, as DNA: TGTGCCAGCAGCTTCTTCGGACAGAACACTGAAGCTTTCTTT.

As concerns this clone: This same CDR3 is encoded by further DNA sequences in the sample. The chain recombines TRBV14 with TRBJ2-3; 7 nucleotides match TRBD2. Germline V gene lookup returns CDR1 SGHDN and CDR2 FVKESK. Germline trimming cut 5 bases from V and 3 bases from J; bases unmatched to any gene: 5. The CDR3 contains 14 residues. The CDR3 DNA reads TGTGCCAGCAGCTTGGGCGGGGGAACAGATACGCAGTATTTT. It yields the protein CASSLGGGTDTQYF.

V usage is TRBV5-1 and J usage is TRBJ2-7, with TRBD1 matching over 8 bases. CDR3 length: 14 amino acids. Trimming cost V 1 base and J 6 bases; bases outside gene matches: 6. CDR1 is SGHRS, CDR2 YFSETQ, per germline. CDR3 in amino acids: CASSLWDRTGEQYF. In nucleotides, the CDR3 is TGCGCCAGCAGCTTGTGGGACAGGACAGGCGAGCAGTACTTC.

The rearrangement joins TRBV6-5 to TRBJ1-1; unclear D gene. The CDR3 is 12 amino acids. CDR1 and CDR2 from the germline V gene are MNHEY and SVGAGI. V was cut by 6 bases and J by 7 bases, with 12 bases left in between. Here the CDR3 reads CASRVGMREAFF. CDR3 nucleotide sequence: TGTGCCAGCAGGGTTGGGATGCGTGAAGCTTTCTTT.

V is TRBV30 and J is TRBJ2-7; 7 bases map to TRBD2. This CDR3 contains 12 residues. V shed 5 bases, J shed 5 bases, and the junction held 6 bases outside the gene matches. Looked up from germline, CDR1 is GTSNPN and CDR2 is SVGIG (reference sequence). The CDR3 sequence: CAWGRGWDEQYF. CDR3 nucleotide sequence: TGTGCCTGGGGGAGGGGATGGGACGAGCAGTACTTC.

CDR3 in amino acids: CASSVVAVSYEQYF. In DNA, the CDR3 is TGTGCCAGCAGCGTAGTCGCGGTCAGTTACGAGCAGTACTTC. The J gene is TRBJ2-7, the V gene TRBV9; D unresolved. Germline V gene data show CDR1 as SGDLS and CDR2 as YYNGEE. This CDR3 has 14 amino acids. V was trimmed by 0 bases and J by 4 bases, leaving 11 bases between them.

A few counts support this clone. The genes are TRBV7-2 and TRBJ2-5; D is perhaps TRBD2 (6 bases). The CDR3 runs to 15 residues. Germline CDR1 reads SGHTA; CDR2 reads FQGNSA. V lost 5 bases to trimming and J lost 5 bases, with 18 bases between them. This CDR3 reads CASSDSTRGEETQYF. DNA of the CDR3: TGTGCCAGCAGCGACTCGACTAGAGGGGAGGAGACCCAGTACTTC.

The rearrangement joins TRBV7-9 to TRBJ1-1; D is unresolved. The germline CDR1 and CDR2 sequences are SEHNR and FQNEAQ (reference sequence). V was pared by 6 bases and J by 0 bases, with 14 bases between. The CDR3 is made up of 15 amino acids. Here the CDR3 DNA reads TGTGCCAGCAGTTACTCGAGGACGGTGAACACTGAAGCTTTCTTT. Its translation: CASSYSRTVNTEAFF. The full variable domain, its missing parts supplied by reference TRBV7-9 and TRBJ1-1, is DTGVSQNPRHKITKRGQNVTFRCDPISEHNRLYWYRQTLGQGPEFLTYFQNEAQLEKSRLLSDRFSAERPKGSFSTLEIQRTEQGDSAMYLCASSYSRTVNTEAFFGQGTRLTVV.

This chain connects TRBV27 to TRBJ1-1; 7 bases are shared with TRBD1. The CDR3 spans 17 residues. With V trimmed by 7 bases and J by 5 bases, 19 bases remained unmatched. CDR1 MNHEY and CDR2 SMNVEV come from the germline V gene (reference sequence). The CDR3 DNA follows: TGTGCCAGCATACCCTTTTTTCTCAGACAGGGCGGGACTGAAGCTTTCTTT. It codes for CASIPFFLRQGGTEAFF.

About this clone: As the CDR3 is not closed by the conserved phenylalanine or tryptophan, this likely results from a read error. The DNA is left out, because the CDR3 cannot be placed on it with certainty; the CDR3 is given as TCRdb lists it. V gene TRBV20-1 combines with J gene TRBJ1-2; the D call TRBD1 from the table was never checked on the DNA. Germline lookup yields CDR1 DFQATT and CDR2 SNEGSKA (reference sequence). The CDR3 is 11 residues long, counting both termini. The CDR3 sequence: CSAREGTGAGN.

This clone came up many times. The chain joins TRBV9 to TRBJ2-2; D may be TRBD1 or TRBD2 (5 bases each). CDR1 SGDLS and CDR2 YYNGEE come from the germline V gene. The V and J ends lost 5 bases and 0 bases respectively, with 5 bases between them. This CDR3 is built from 13 residues. This CDR3 reads CASRGANTGELFF. The CDR3 coding sequence is TGTGCCAGCAGGGGGGCGAACACCGGGGAGCTGTTTTTT.

The rearrangement links TRBV2 to TRBJ1-5; 7 bases align to TRBD1. The CDR3 consists of 15 residues. Per the germline V gene, CDR1 is SNHLY and CDR2 is FYNNEI. V shed 10 bases and J 0 bases; nucleotides not matched to a gene: 9. CDR3 bases: TGTGCCACCCGTCAGGGGGATGTTAGCAATCAGCCCCAGCATTTT. Amino acid sequence: CATRQGDVSNQPQHF.

The chain combines TRBV18 with TRBJ1-5; D uncertain. This CDR3 spans 15 amino acids. From germline, CDR1 is KGHSH and CDR2 LQKENI. V lost 4 bases, J lost 3 bases, and 13 bases lay in between. CDR3 in DNA: TGTGCCAGCTCACTAAGTACCGGGCTCAATCAGCCCCAGCATTTT. Translated: CASSLSTGLNQPQHF.

The chain couples TRBV7-9 to TRBJ1-5; D unresolved. The CDR3 length is 14 residues. Trimming pared 3 bases from V and 2 bases from J, leaving 8 bases between. Looked up from germline, CDR1 is SEHNR and CDR2 is FQNEAQ (reference sequence). In DNA form, the CDR3 reads TGTGCCAGCAGCTTCGCGGGTGGCAATCAGCCCCAGCATTTT. Translation: CASSFAGGNQPQHF.

This chain uses TRBV27 with TRBJ2-7; 12 nucleotides line up with TRBD2. Germline lookup yields CDR1 MNHEY and CDR2 SMNVEV (reference sequence). The CDR3 contains 19 residues. J lost 3 bases, V lost 6 bases, and 18 bases had no gene match. The CDR3 here is CASSSPPRLAGGHFYEQYF. CDR3 coding DNA: TGTGCCAGCAGCTCCCCCCCCCGGCTAGCGGGGGGGCATTTCTACGAGCAGTACTTC.

The CDR3 DNA follows: TGTGCCAGCAGTTACGAGGTGGACGAAGCTTTCTTT. Residues: CASSYEVDEAFF. J is TRBJ1-1 and V is TRBV6-6; unclear D gene. V was clipped by 2 bases and J by 8 bases, with 9 bases between them. Germline values: CDR1 MNHNY, CDR2 SVGAGI (reference sequence). The CDR3 length is 12 residues.

The sample holds one count of this clone. The identical CDR3 is also encoded by other nucleotide sequences in the sample. This rearrangement joins TRBV7-6 to TRBJ2-6, with D unclear. This CDR3 has 15 amino acids. V lost 1 base to trimming and J lost 0 bases, with 4 bases between them. Germline CDR1 is SGHVS and CDR2 is FNYEAQ. CDR3 amino acids: CASSLDTSGANVLTF. CDR3 bases: TGTGCCAGCAGCTTAGACACCTCTGGGGCCAACGTCCTGACTTTC.